The 28 T cell receptor beta chains reported below all come from one sample, sequenced in a study of shared clonotypes between healthy human individuals. The assay was immunoSEQ multiplex PCR, and TCRdb's table has in-frame clones only and misses some. The sample lists about 490,000 clones; around 80% were seen once. Specimen: PBMCs. The receptors shown here come from a woman aged 40 to 50 in good health. Some clones in this sample may be carry-over from other donors' samples.

V and J are TRBV10-3 and TRBJ2-5; 10 nucleotides align to TRBD2. Losses at the gene ends were 1 base for V and 5 bases for J; bases not matched to a gene: 13. In germline, CDR1 is ENHRY, CDR2 SYGVKD. CDR3 length: 18 residues. The CDR3 coding sequence is TGTGCCATCAGTGAGTTATCTCCGGGACTAGCGCAGGGGGAGACCCAGTACTTC. Residues: CAISELSPGLAQGETQYF.

The gene calls are TRBV5-1 and TRBJ2-3; a weak D match, TRBD1 (6 bases). From germline, CDR1 is SGHRS and CDR2 YFSETQ. Trimming took 2 bases from V and 6 from J, leaving 13 bases between them. The CDR3 length is 14 residues. CDR3 coding DNA: TGCGCCAGCAGCTTACAGGGCCAGGGGGATACGCAGTATTTT. Translated: CASSLQGQGDTQYF.

The chain links TRBV10-3 to TRBJ2-7, with D possibly matching TRBD2 (6 bases). Germline CDR1 is ENHRY and CDR2 is SYGVKD. V lost 7 bases, J lost 2 bases, and 15 bases lay in between. This CDR3 comprises 14 residues. This chain's CDR3 is CAIKYSGQTYEQYF. The CDR3 region has the DNA TGTGCCATCAAGTATAGCGGACAAACCTACGAGCAGTACTTC.

The chain employs TRBV7-3 and TRBJ2-3, with D perhaps being TRBD1 or TRBD2 (5 bases each). V lost 1 base and J lost 6, with 17 bases in between. Germline V CDR1 and CDR2: SGHTA, FQGTGA. The CDR3 sequence is 16 residues long. This CDR3 reads CASSLIPGTTGDTQYF. The DNA for the CDR3 is TGTGCCAGCAGCTTAATTCCCGGGACCACGGGGGATACGCAGTATTTT.

This rearrangement joins TRBV27 to TRBJ1-2; perhaps TRBD1 as D (6 bases). The CDR3 is 14 residues long. The germline V and J ends were trimmed by 5 bases and 4 bases, with 14 bases remaining between them. Germline assignment: CDR1 MNHEY and CDR2 SMNVEV (reference sequence). Written as DNA, the CDR3 is TGTGCCAGCAGTGGACCGGGACAAGCCTATGGCTACACCTTC. The encoded protein is CASSGPGQAYGYTF.

The chain employs TRBV6-1 and TRBJ2-7, with D perhaps assigned TRBD1 or TRBD2 (5 bases each). V was cut by 3 bases and J by 5 bases, with 11 bases left in between. The CDR3 covers 13 residues. Germline V lookup: CDR1 MNHNS, CDR2 SASEGT. CDR3 sequence reads: CASSDDLGDEQYF. CDR3 DNA: TGTGCCAGCAGTGACGACTTGGGGGACGAGCAGTACTTC.

The chain recombines TRBV18 with TRBJ1-1; a possible D gene is TRBD1 (5 bases). Trimming took 4 bases from V and 1 from J, leaving 7 bases between them. In germline, CDR1 is KGHSH, CDR2 LQKENI. This CDR3 contains 13 residues. In DNA, the CDR3 is TGTGCCAGCTCACAGGGGACGAACACTGAAGCTTTCTTT. Residues: CASSQGTNTEAFF.

This clone was seen once. This sequence joins TRBV2 and TRBJ1-3, with 7 bases aligning to TRBD1. The length of the CDR3 is 13 residues. In germline, CDR1 is SNHLY, CDR2 FYNNEI. V shed 7 bases, J shed 8 bases, and the junction held 8 bases outside the gene matches. Written as DNA, the CDR3 is TGTGCCAGCAAAAGGGGACAGAGCGACACCATATATTTT. This sequence encodes CASKRGQSDTIYF.

Comment on this clone: Other DNA variants within this sample encode the same CDR3. V is TRBV19 and J is TRBJ2-1; 8 bases align to TRBD2. The CDR3 is made up of 16 amino acids. Trimming took 5 bases from V and 1 from J; bases not matched to a gene: 7. Germline V gives CDR1 LNHDA, CDR2 SQIVND (reference sequence). CDR3 in DNA: TGTGCCAGTAGTTTATTAGCGGGAAGGTCCTACAATGAGCAGTTCTTC. Encoded protein: CASSLLAGRSYNEQFF.

In this sample, this clone turned up many times. The V call is TRBV7-2, the J call TRBJ2-5; the D gene is possibly TRBD1 (6 bases). The J call may be incorrect, as the DNA end agrees better with TRBJ2-7. The germline V gene encodes CDR1 SGHTA and CDR2 FQGNSA. The CDR3 consists of 14 residues. The chain's CDR3 is CASSPDRNSYEQYF. The DNA for the CDR3 is TGTGCCAGCAGCCCCGACAGGAACTCCTACGAGCAGTACTTC.

V gene TRBV10-3 combines with J gene TRBJ1-2; 7 nucleotides match TRBD1. The CDR3 is 13 residues long. Trimming took 4 bases from V and 4 from J; bases not matched to a gene: 3. Germline CDR1 ENHRY, CDR2 SYGVKD. The CDR3 protein is CAISAGTAYGYTF. The DNA for the CDR3 is TGTGCCATCAGTGCCGGGACAGCCTATGGCTACACCTTC.

The J gene is TRBJ1-5, the V gene TRBV5-1; no firm D call. The germline V gene has CDR1 SGHRS and CDR2 YFSETQ. V lost 4 bases and J lost 9, with 17 bases in between. The CDR3 sequence is 14 residues long. The CDR3 nucleotides read TGCGCCAGCAGCCCGTCCCCTTCGCAACGGCCCCAGCATTTT. Its protein is CASSPSPSQRPQHF.

The chain has TRBV7-2 and TRBJ1-2; possible D gene TRBD1, 6 bases. Germline V gene sequence: CDR1 SGHTA, CDR2 FQGNSA. The CDR3 runs 16 residues. V dropped 5 bases and J dropped 2 bases, with 18 bases sitting between them. The CDR3 DNA follows: TGTGCCAGCAGCAAAAGGGGAGGGACACTCAACTATGGCTACACCTTC. Residues: CASSKRGGTLNYGYTF.

This clone was picked up a small number of times. The chain has TRBV27 and TRBJ2-2; D may match TRBD1 or TRBD2 (5 bases each). CDR1 is MNHEY and CDR2 is SMNVEV in the germline V gene (reference sequence). CDR3 size: 16 residues. V gave up 4 bases and J gave up 4 bases, with 16 bases separating them. The CDR3 DNA reads TGTGCCAGCAGTTCCCTCGGCAGGGAGTCCACCGGGGAGCTGTTTTTT. The encoded protein is CASSSLGRESTGELFF.

The rearrangement links TRBV6-4 to TRBJ2-7; D is possibly TRBD1 (6 bases). The V end lost 3 bases, the J end lost 5 bases, and 14 bases lay between the germline ends. CDR3 size: 14 residues. CDR1 is MRHNA and CDR2 is SNTAGT in the germline V gene. CDR3 in DNA: TGTGCCAGCAGTGAGTCACAGGGTCACAACGAGCAGTACTTC. This gives the protein CASSESQGHNEQYF.

Turning to this clone: This may stem from a read error, because a much larger clone lies one nucleotide away. CDR3 DNA sequence: TGTGCCAGCAGCTTTAGCACAGATACGCAGTATTTT. It yields the protein CASSFSTDTQYF. The rearrangement links TRBV14 to TRBJ2-3; D not resolved. Germline V gene sequence: CDR1 SGHDN, CDR2 FVKESK. V lost 5 bases and J 0 bases, leaving 3 bases between the germline ends. The length of the CDR3 is 12 residues. The full variable domain, with the rest looked up from reference TRBV14 and TRBJ2-3, is EAGVTQFPSHSVIEKGQTVTLRCDPISGHDNLYWYRRVMGKEIKFLLHFVKESKQDESGMPNNRFLAERTGGTYSTLKVQPAELEDSGVYFCASSFSTDTQYFGPGTRLTVL.

The chain carries TRBV5-1 and TRBJ2-5, with 10 bases identical to TRBD1. The CDR3 runs 15 residues. Trimming at V came to 4 bases and at J to 8 bases, leaving 11 bases not matched to a gene. The germline gives CDR1 SGHRS, CDR2 YFSETQ. The CDR3 bases are TGCGCCAGCAGCCCCGCAGACAGGGGGCGAGGTACCCAGTACTTC. Its translation: CASSPADRGRGTQYF.

CDR3 bases: TGTGCCAGCTCACCGGCTCAGGGGTCGATGGACTACACCTTC. This translates into CASSPAQGSMDYTF. The V call is TRBV18, the J call TRBJ1-2; tentative D call: TRBD1 (6 bases). Germline V lookup: CDR1 KGHSH, CDR2 LQKENI. V gave up 3 bases and J gave up 10 bases, with 18 bases separating them. The CDR3 runs 14 residues.

This chain links TRBV10-3 with TRBJ1-3, with D uncertain. CDR3 length: 11 amino acids. The V end lost 6 bases, the J end lost 0 bases, and 0 bases lay between the germline ends. Germline CDR1 and CDR2: ENHRY and SYGVKD. The CDR3: CAISSGNTIYF. The CDR3 nucleotides are TGTGCCATCAGCTCTGGAAACACCATATATTTT.

This clone came up once. This chain joins TRBV7-9 and TRBJ2-1, with 7 bases fitting TRBD1. Per the germline V gene, CDR1 is SEHNR and CDR2 is FQNEAQ (reference sequence). This CDR3 comprises 15 residues. The trim removed 5 bases at V and 0 bases at J, leaving 4 bases unmatched. CDR3 in amino acids: CASSGGQISYNEQFF. CDR3 sequence (DNA): TGTGCCAGCAGCGGGGGACAGATCTCCTACAATGAGCAGTTCTTC.

This chain connects TRBV28 to TRBJ2-3; 14 bases match TRBD2. The CDR3 consists of 15 residues. J lost 5 bases, V lost 7 bases, and 5 bases had no gene match. Looked up from germline, CDR1 is MDHEN and CDR2 is SYDVKM. DNA of the CDR3: TGTGCCAGCAATCTTGGGACTAGCGGGAGAGATACGCAGTATTTT. As protein: CASNLGTSGRDTQYF. The variable domain in full, with the rest retrieved from reference TRBV28 and TRBJ2-3, is DVKVTQSSRYLVKRTGEKVFLECVQDMDHENMFWYRQDPGLGLRLIYFSYDVKMKEKGDIPEGYSVSREKKERFSLILESASTNQTSMYLCASNLGTSGRDTQYFGPGTRLTVL.

The chain combines TRBV28 with TRBJ1-2; D is possibly TRBD1 (6 bases). The V and J ends lost 3 bases and 7 bases respectively, with 9 bases between them. The CDR3 is 12 amino acids. Looked up from germline, CDR1 is MDHEN and CDR2 is SYDVKM. CDR3 sequence (DNA): TGTGCCAGCAGTTTGGGGGGCCGTGGCTACACCTTC. Its protein product is CASSLGGRGYTF.

This chain uses TRBV5-1 with TRBJ2-7, with 11 positions matching TRBD2. The germline V gene encodes CDR1 SGHRS and CDR2 YFSETQ. The V segment lost 0 bases and the J segment 4 bases; nucleotides outside the gene matches: 9. The CDR3 extends over 17 amino acids. The CDR3 DNA sequence: TGCGCCAGCAGCTTGGCAGGGCGGGCTAGCGGGAGGTACGAGCAGTACTTC. Translation: CASSLAGRASGRYEQYF. Variable domain in full (rest from reference TRBV5-1 and TRBJ2-7): KAGVTQTPRYLIKTRGQQVTLSCSPISGHRSVSWYQQTPGQGLQFLFEYFSETQRNKGNFPGRFSGRQFSNSRSEMNVSTLELGDSALYLCASSLAGRASGRYEQYFGPGTRLTVT.

The V call is TRBV18, the J call TRBJ2-7; TRBD2 matches at 12 bases. CDR3 size: 15 residues. V was pared by 3 bases and J by 5 bases, with 5 bases of the junction left unmatched. Germline V gene data show CDR1 as KGHSH and CDR2 as LQKENI. The CDR3 region is CASSPSSGRANEQYF. The CDR3, as DNA: TGTGCCAGCTCACCTTCTAGCGGGAGGGCTAACGAGCAGTACTTC. Based on the CDR3 plus reference TRBV18 and TRBJ2-7, the full variable domain is NAGVMQNPRHLVRRRGQEARLRCSPMKGHSHVYWYRQLPEEGLKFMVYLQKENIIDESGMPKERFSAEFPKEGPSILRIQQVVRGDSAAYFCASSPSSGRANEQYFGPGTRLTVT.

This rearrangement joins TRBV7-2 to TRBJ2-1; no clear D gene. The CDR3 spans 13 residues. Per the germline V gene, CDR1 is SGHTA and CDR2 is FQGNSA. V lost 5 bases and J 6 bases, leaving 11 bases between the germline ends. The chain's CDR3 is CASSTTALNEQFF. CDR3 coding DNA: TGTGCCAGCAGCACTACAGCGCTCAATGAGCAGTTCTTC. Full variable domain (outside the CDR3, taken from reference TRBV7-2 and TRBJ2-1): GAGVSQSPSNKVTEKGKDVELRCDPISGHTALYWYRQSLGQGLEFLIYFQGNSAPDKSGLPSDRFSAERTGGSVSTLTIQRTQQEDSAVYLCASSTTALNEQFFGPGTRLTVL.

CDR3 sequence reads: CASSTLWDTRNQPQHF. The CDR3 nucleotides are TGTGCCAGCAGCACGTTATGGGACACTCGAAATCAGCCCCAGCATTTT. The V call is TRBV6-6, the J call TRBJ1-5; tentative D call: TRBD1 (6 bases). The germline V and J ends were trimmed by 6 bases and 4 bases, with 19 bases remaining between them. This CDR3 comprises 16 residues. Germline V CDR1 and CDR2: MNHNY, SVGAGI (reference sequence).

The table lists this clone with a count of one. The J gene is TRBJ2-3, the V gene TRBV7-2, with 10 bases lining up with TRBD1. The germline V gene encodes CDR1 SGHTA and CDR2 FQGNSA. The CDR3 loop spans 16 amino acids. The J segment lost 3 bases and the V segment lost 4 bases, leaving 7 bases of the junction unmatched. The CDR3 sequence: CASSSTGGVGTDTQYF. CDR3 sequence (DNA): TGTGCCAGCAGCTCGACAGGGGGCGTTGGGACAGATACGCAGTATTTT.

The count of this clone is one. V is TRBV7-2 and J is TRBJ1-4, with a possible D match to TRBD1 (6 bases). The length of the CDR3 is 14 residues. The V gene lost 3 bases and the J gene lost 8 bases, with 13 bases spanning the gap. CDR1 is SGHTA and CDR2 is FQGNSA in the germline V gene. The CDR3 DNA sequence: TGTGCCAGCAGCTTCGGGCAGGGGTTCGAAAAACTGTTTTTT. Amino acid sequence: CASSFGQGFEKLFF. Together with reference TRBV7-2 and TRBJ1-4, the CDR3 gives the full variable domain: GAGVSQSPSNKVTEKGKDVELRCDPISGHTALYWYRQSLGQGLEFLIYFQGNSAPDKSGLPSDRFSAERTGGSVSTLTIQRTQQEDSAVYLCASSFGQGFEKLFFGSGTQLSVL.